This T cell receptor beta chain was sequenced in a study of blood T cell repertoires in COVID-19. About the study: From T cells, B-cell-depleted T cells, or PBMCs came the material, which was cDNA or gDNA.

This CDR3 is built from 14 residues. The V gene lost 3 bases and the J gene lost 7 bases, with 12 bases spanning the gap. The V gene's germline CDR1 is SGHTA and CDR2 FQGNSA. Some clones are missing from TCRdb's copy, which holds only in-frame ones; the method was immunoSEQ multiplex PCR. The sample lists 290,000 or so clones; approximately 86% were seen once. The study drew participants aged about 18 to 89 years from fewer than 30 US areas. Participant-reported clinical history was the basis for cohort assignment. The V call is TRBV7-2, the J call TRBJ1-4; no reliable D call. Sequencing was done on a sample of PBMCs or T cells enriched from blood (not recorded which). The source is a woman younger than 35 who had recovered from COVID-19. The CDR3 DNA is TGTGCCAGCAGCTTCTCGGGGATAGGTGAAAAACTGTTTTTT. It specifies CASSFSGIGEKLFF.